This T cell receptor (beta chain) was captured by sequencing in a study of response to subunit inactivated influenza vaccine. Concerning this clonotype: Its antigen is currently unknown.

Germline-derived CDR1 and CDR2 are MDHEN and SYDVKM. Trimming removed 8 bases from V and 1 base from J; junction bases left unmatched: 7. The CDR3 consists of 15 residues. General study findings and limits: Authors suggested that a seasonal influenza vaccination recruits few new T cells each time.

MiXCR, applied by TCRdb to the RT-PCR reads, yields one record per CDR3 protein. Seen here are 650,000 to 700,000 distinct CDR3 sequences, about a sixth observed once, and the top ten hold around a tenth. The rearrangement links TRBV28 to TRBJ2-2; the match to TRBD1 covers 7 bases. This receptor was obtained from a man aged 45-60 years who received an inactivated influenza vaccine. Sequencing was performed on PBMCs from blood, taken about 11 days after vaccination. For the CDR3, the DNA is TGTGCCAGCCGGTACAGGGGCTTGAACACCGGGGAGCTGTTTTTT. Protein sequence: CASRYRGLNTGELFF.